A single sample is the source of the 10 T cell receptor beta chains below, sequenced in a study of technical replicates of blood from several donors. Only in-frame clones appear in the TCRdb table, and some are missing; sequencing was by immunoSEQ multiplex PCR. The sample lists about 70,000 clones; roughly 94% were seen once. Material: T cells isolated from PBMCs. The receptors derive from a human donor in good health.

V gene TRBV7-9 combines with J gene TRBJ2-5; 9 nucleotides line up with TRBD2. This CDR3 has 14 amino acids. The trim removed 7 bases at V and 2 bases at J, leaving 5 bases unmatched. Germline CDR1 is SEHNR and CDR2 is FQNEAQ (reference sequence). As DNA, the CDR3 is TGTGCCAGCAACCGACTAGCGGATCAAGAGACCCAGTACTTC. Residues: CASNRLADQETQYF.

V is TRBV11-2 and J is TRBJ1-2, with 10 bases aligning to TRBD1. In germline, CDR1 is SGHAT, CDR2 FQNNGV. CDR3 length equals 16 residues. The ends lost 2 bases at V and 4 bases at J; junction bases unmatched: 7. The CDR3 sequence is CASSLLGQGILYGYTF. For the CDR3, the DNA is TGTGCCAGCAGCTTATTGGGACAGGGGATTCTCTATGGCTACACCTTC.

This chain joins TRBV4-2 and TRBJ2-5, with D perhaps matching TRBD1 (5 bases). The germline V gene encodes CDR1 LGHNA and CDR2 YNFKEQ. This CDR3 has 14 residues. V lost 1 base and J lost 1, with 7 bases in between. This CDR3 reads CASSQGGSQETQYF. Here the CDR3 DNA reads TGTGCCAGCAGCCAAGGGGGCAGCCAAGAGACCCAGTACTTC.

This sequence joins TRBV6-1 and TRBJ1-1; TRBD1 agrees at 12 bases. This CDR3 contains 13 residues. CDR1 and CDR2 from the germline V gene are MNHNS and SASEGT. Germline trimming cut 7 bases from V and 9 bases from J; bases unmatched to any gene: 6. The CDR3 sequence: CASTGTGGLKAFF. The CDR3 DNA sequence: TGTGCCAGCACCGGGACAGGGGGCTTAAAAGCTTTCTTT.

This chain connects TRBV7-3 to TRBJ1-5; D is undetermined. Per germline, CDR1 SGHTA and CDR2 FQGTGA. V dropped 2 bases and J dropped 4 bases, with 6 bases sitting between them. This CDR3 has 13 amino acids. The CDR3 region has the DNA TGTGCCAGCAGCTTAGAGGAAAATCAGCCCCAGCATTTT. Its protein is CASSLEENQPQHF.

This clone showed up just once. The chain employs TRBV7-6 and TRBJ2-7; 8 bases fit TRBD2. The CDR3 runs 15 residues. The ends lost 6 bases at V and 1 base at J; junction bases unmatched: 8. The germline gives CDR1 SGHVS, CDR2 FNYEAQ. CDR3 DNA: TGTGCCAGCAGTTTCGCTAGCGGGCCTTCCTACGAGCAGTACTTC. Protein: CASSFASGPSYEQYF.

CDR3 residues: CASSPPTKATNEKLFF. CDR3 sequence (DNA): TGTGCCAGCAGCCCACCCACAAAAGCAACTAATGAAAAACTGTTTTTT. The chain uses TRBV11-2 and TRBJ1-4, with no clear D. Trimming cost V 5 bases and J 0 bases, with 13 bases left between them. The CDR3 spans 16 residues. CDR1 is SGHAT, CDR2 FQNNGV, per germline.

The rearrangement joins TRBV6-5 to TRBJ2-7; 10 nucleotides agree with TRBD1. Germline V gene lookup returns CDR1 MNHEY and CDR2 SVGAGI. V shed 6 bases, J shed 4 bases, and the junction held 6 bases outside the gene matches. The CDR3 spans 14 residues. The DNA for the CDR3 is TGTGCCAGCAGGCGGGGACAGGGGCTTTACGAGCAGTACTTC. This sequence encodes CASRRGQGLYEQYF.

The V call is TRBV28, the J call TRBJ2-3; TRBD2 agrees at 10 bases. V dropped 2 bases and J dropped 8; count of bases not matched to a gene: 4. Germline V gene sequence: CDR1 MDHEN, CDR2 SYDVKM. This CDR3 is built from 14 residues. This CDR3 reads CASSLTSGTFTQYF. The CDR3 DNA sequence: TGTGCCAGCAGTTTAACTAGCGGGACGTTTACGCAGTATTTT.

This rearrangement joins TRBV5-8 to TRBJ2-7; 8 bases are shared with TRBD2. Germline V CDR1 and CDR2: SGHTS, YDEGEE. The ends lost 4 bases at V and 3 bases at J; junction bases unmatched: 9. This CDR3 is 15 amino acids long. In nucleotides, the CDR3 is TGTGCCAGCAGCACGGGGACTAGTGAGCTCTACGAGCAGTACTTC. It codes for CASSTGTSELYEQYF.